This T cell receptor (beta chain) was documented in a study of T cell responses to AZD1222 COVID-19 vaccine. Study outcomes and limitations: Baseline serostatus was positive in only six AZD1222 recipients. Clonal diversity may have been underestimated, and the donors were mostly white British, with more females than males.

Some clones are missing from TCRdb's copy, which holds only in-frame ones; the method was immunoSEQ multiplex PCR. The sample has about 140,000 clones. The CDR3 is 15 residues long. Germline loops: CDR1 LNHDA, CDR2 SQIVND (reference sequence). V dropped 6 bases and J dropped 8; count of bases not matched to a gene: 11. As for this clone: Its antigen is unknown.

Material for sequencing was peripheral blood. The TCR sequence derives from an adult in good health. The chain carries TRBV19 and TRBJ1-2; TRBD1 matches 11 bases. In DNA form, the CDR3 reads TGTGCCAGTAGGGGACTGGGGACAGGGGGTTTCGGCTACACCTTC. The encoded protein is CASRGLGTGGFGYTF.